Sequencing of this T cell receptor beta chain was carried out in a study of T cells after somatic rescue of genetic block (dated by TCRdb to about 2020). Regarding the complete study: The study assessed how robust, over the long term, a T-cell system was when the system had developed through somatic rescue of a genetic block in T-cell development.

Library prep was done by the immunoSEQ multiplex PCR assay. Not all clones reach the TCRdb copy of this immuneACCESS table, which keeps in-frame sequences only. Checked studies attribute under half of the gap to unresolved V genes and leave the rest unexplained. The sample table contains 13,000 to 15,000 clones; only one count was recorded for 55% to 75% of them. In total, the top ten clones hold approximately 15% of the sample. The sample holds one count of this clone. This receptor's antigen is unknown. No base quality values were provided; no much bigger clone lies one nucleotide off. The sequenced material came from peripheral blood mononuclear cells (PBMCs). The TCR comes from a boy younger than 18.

The DNA reads as follows: TGTGCCAGCAGCCGTACAGGGTCTGAAGCTTTCTTT. Its product reads: CASSRTGSEAFF. The chain couples TRBV27 to TRBJ1-1; TRBD1 could be the D gene, as 6 bases match. Via the germline V gene (reference sequence), CDR1 is MNHEY and CDR2 SMNVEV. Trimming removed 6 bases from V and 6 bases from J, leaving 11 bases between the germline ends. Its CDR3 holds 12 amino acids, cysteine through phenylalanine. Only the CDR3 region is kept as DNA, spanning 36 bases read in frame from base 1.